The present T cell receptor (beta chain) was sequenced within a study of shared clonotypes between healthy human individuals. Generated by immunoSEQ multiplex PCR, the TCRdb table keeps only in-frame clones and is missing some. The sample lists fewer than 1.8 million clones; less than 99% were seen once. This clone was found once. Other DNA sequences of this sample code for an identical CDR3. CDR3 size: 13 residues. With 5 bases clipped from V and 4 bases from J, the junction kept 4 bases outside the gene matches. The V gene's germline CDR1 is SGHNT and CDR2 YENEEA. Caucasian adults residing in Nashville, Tennessee made up all the donors.

This receptor was identified in a man aged 25-45 years in good health. Sequencing used naive CD4+ T cells sorted from blood. Subset specified: CD45RA+ positively selected. The chain has TRBV11-3 and TRBJ2-7, with 8 bases lining up with TRBD1. CDR3 sequence (DNA): TGTGCCAGCAGCCGGACAGGGTCGTACGAGCAGTACTTC. Translation: CASSRTGSYEQYF.